Listed here is a single TCR beta chain. Its antigen is not identified. Clones were sequenced by immunoSEQ multiplex PCR, and TCRdb holds only the in-frame ones, with some missing. The data contain fewer than 30,000 clones, about 85% of them singletons. These data are taken from a study of T cells in localized non-small cell lung cancer. Study-level points and caveats: Uninvolved adjacent lung showed peak T cell clonality, exceeding tumor. Greater blood T cell density accompanied longer overall survival. Appearance in adjacent lung was seen for a median about 60 of the top 100 tumor clones.

CDR1 and CDR2 from the germline V gene are SGDLS and YYNGEE. With 2 bases clipped from V and 0 bases from J, the junction kept 5 bases outside the gene matches. The CDR3 is made up of 17 amino acids. This TCR was recovered from an older female donor with stage II squamous cell lung carcinoma. Sequencing used peripheral blood, obtained before any cancer treatment. The rearrangement joins TRBV9 to TRBJ2-2, with 9 bases aligning to TRBD1. CDR3 residues: CASSVLRQGANTGELFF. The CDR3 nucleotides are TGTGCCAGCAGCGTCCTGAGACAGGGGGCGAACACCGGGGAGCTGTTTTTT.